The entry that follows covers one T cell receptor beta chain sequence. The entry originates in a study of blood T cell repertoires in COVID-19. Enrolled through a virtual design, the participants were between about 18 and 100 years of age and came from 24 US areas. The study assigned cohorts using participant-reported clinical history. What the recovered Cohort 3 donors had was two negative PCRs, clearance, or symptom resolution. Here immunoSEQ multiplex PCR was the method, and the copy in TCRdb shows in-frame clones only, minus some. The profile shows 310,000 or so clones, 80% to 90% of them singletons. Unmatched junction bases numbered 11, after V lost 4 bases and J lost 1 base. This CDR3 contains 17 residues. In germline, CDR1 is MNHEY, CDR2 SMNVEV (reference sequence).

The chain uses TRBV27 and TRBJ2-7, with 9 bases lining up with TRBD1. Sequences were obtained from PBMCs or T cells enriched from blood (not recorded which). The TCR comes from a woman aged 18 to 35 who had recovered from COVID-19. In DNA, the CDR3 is TGTGCCAGCAGTTCCCGTTTCGGACAGGGGATTTCCTACGAGCAGTACTTC. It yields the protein CASSSRFGQGISYEQYF.